A selection of T cell receptor beta chains follows, all from one sample in a study of monozygotic twins with inflammatory bowel disease. From its re-call of the 5' RACE reads, TCRdb lists each CDR3 protein once, without DNA. The sample totals approximately 160,000 distinct CDR3 sequences. Input material: blood. These receptors were obtained from a human donor with ulcerative colitis or Crohn's disease, or a healthy co-twin of an affected twin (not recorded which). CDR3s include the opening cysteine and the closing phenylalanine or tryptophan. The order of the fields is CDR3 protein, J gene, V gene.

CAISDPPPASRLYNEQFF | TRBJ2-1 | TRBV10-3
CASSFPGGNEKLFF | TRBJ1-4 | TRBV7-2
CSATDGGYGYTF | TRBJ1-2 | TRBV20-1
CSARDIPSGTYEQYF | TRBJ2-7 | TRBV20-1
CSASRANTEAFF | TRBJ1-1 | TRBV20-1
CATGTGVSQPQHF | TRBJ1-5 | TRBV10-3
CASSSRGGAADTQYF | TRBJ2-3 | TRBV13
CAIAKSHEQYF | TRBJ2-7 | TRBV10-3
CASSRATPRENTGELFF | TRBJ2-2 | TRBV7-3
CASSLVGGLAEAFF | TRBJ1-1 | TRBV27
CSANSANYGYTF | TRBJ1-2 | TRBV20-1
CASSLGPKQGNTDTQYF | TRBJ2-3 | TRBV28
CSARGEGGAYNEQFF | TRBJ2-1 | TRBV20-1
CASSQMNTGELFF | TRBJ2-2 | TRBV7-3
CSVGTGWKDTQYF | TRBJ2-3 | TRBV29-1
CASSTRGAFNEAFF | TRBJ1-1 | TRBV6-5
CSARVAGVENEQFF | TRBJ2-1 | TRBV20-1
CASSRLFPSVALWGTDTQYF | TRBJ2-3 | TRBV4-2
CSARDQGQGASPLHF | TRBJ1-6 | TRBV20-1
CASSAPGTPNTGELFF | TRBJ2-2 | TRBV6-4
CASSLGISYEQYF | TRBJ2-7 | TRBV7-2
CASSPFSGQAYNEQFF | TRBJ2-1 | TRBV18
CASSSRRTGMNTEAFF | TRBJ1-1 | TRBV7-2
CSAIVAGGRSSYNEQFF | TRBJ2-1 | TRBV20-1
CASTPGAVANTGELFF | TRBJ2-2 | TRBV7-2
CSVEEPFGVEQFF | TRBJ2-1 | TRBV29-1
CSARESPVQETQYF | TRBJ2-5 | TRBV20-1
CASSSYTPPGLAGVVGELFF | TRBJ2-2 | TRBV12-3/TRBV12-4
CASSELLGANEQFF | TRBJ2-1 | TRBV25-1
CASSLASKRNEQFF | TRBJ2-1 | TRBV7-9
CASIPQDKNTEAFF | TRBJ1-1 | TRBV28
CASSHSGVGQETQYF | TRBJ2-5 | TRBV3-1
CASSFRGANTGELFF | TRBJ2-2 | TRBV7-8
CSVEFRIQETQYF | TRBJ2-5 | TRBV29-1
CSALLSGTNEQFF | TRBJ2-1 | TRBV20-1
CASSPTSGGVDGYTF | TRBJ1-2 | TRBV5-1
CASSSGQGEEKLFF | TRBJ1-4 | TRBV5-4
CASSLANNEQFF | TRBJ2-1 | TRBV5-4
CASRKEGQGGGYTF | TRBJ1-2 | TRBV6-1
CSSGPNSYNEQFF | TRBJ2-1 | TRBV20-1
CASSESGTGRETQYF | TRBJ2-5 | TRBV10-2
CSTLTSGTLHEQFF | TRBJ2-1 | TRBV29-1
CAISAAREGNEQFF | TRBJ2-1 | TRBV10-3
CASTLAGVYNEQFF | TRBJ2-1 | TRBV12-3/TRBV12-4
CSAYPATGGYQPQHF | TRBJ1-5 | TRBV20-1
CASSVNLPSYQETQYF | TRBJ2-5 | TRBV11-2
CSIRLAGGNEQFF | TRBJ2-1 | TRBV29-1
CASSGGTGNYEQYF | TRBJ2-7 | TRBV6-1
CASSFLRETQYF | TRBJ2-3 | TRBV27